This entry concerns a single T cell receptor beta chain. Its antigen remains unknown. This sample is part of a study of T cell responses to AZD1222 COVID-19 vaccine. Overall study results and limits: Unmutated variant regions are reportedly targeted by nearly half of spike-specific TCRs. Repertoires were obtained solely post-peak T cell response. Spike regions recognized by vaccine-associated CD4 TCRs spanned the protein, led by 160-218 and 743-854. The donor cohort was predominantly white British with a female majority, and clonal diversity may have been underestimated.

Assay used: immunoSEQ multiplex PCR; TCRdb lists only in-frame clones, some missing. The repertoire includes 100,000 to 150,000 clones, 75% to 95% of them detected once, and just over 4% sits in the top ten. Germline CDR1 MNHEY, CDR2 SMNVEV (reference sequence). The V and J ends lost 7 bases and 1 base respectively, with 16 bases between them. The CDR3 spans 15 residues. The source material was peripheral blood, sampled 28 days after the second dose of the MenACWY control vaccine. The chain combines TRBV27 with TRBJ1-1, with a tentative D call TRBD1 (5 bases). The receptor's source is an adult who received the MenACWY meningococcal vaccine as a control. The chain's CDR3 is CASTISGDPNTEAFF. In DNA, the CDR3 is TGTGCCAGCACCATATCCGGGGACCCGAACACTGAAGCTTTCTTT.